A selection of T cell receptor beta chains follows, all from one sample in a study of regulatory T cells in long-lasting Graves disease. One entry per CDR3 protein, called by TCRdb with MiXCR from the multiplex PCR reads. The data show 350,000 to 400,000 distinct CDR3 sequences, with around 16% seen just once and around 20% held by the top ten. Another study also made use of these data, one on T cells in Graves' hyperthyroidism and ophthalmopathy.

The source material was peripheral blood mononuclear cells (PBMCs), sampled at new diagnosis, from a patient treated with antithyroid drugs. The receptors stem from a woman aged 18-29 years with Graves disease. Both conserved end residues are trimmed from each CDR3. D genes are given only for firm matches.

CDR3aa: ASSAGQGAVGYT
v_gene: TRBV11-1
d_gene: TRBD1

CDR3aa: ASSYAGTEQY
v_gene: TRBV6-5
d_gene: -

CDR3aa: ASSSAGGAHGELF
v_gene: TRBV7-9
d_gene: -

CDR3aa: ASSLYAQGTNQPQH
v_gene: TRBV7-8
d_gene: -

CDR3aa: ASSQGRAGFYEQY
v_gene: TRBV3-1
d_gene: TRBD2

CDR3aa: ASSLVQSYEQY
v_gene: TRBV7-9
d_gene: -

CDR3aa: ASSFGQGINTEAF
v_gene: TRBV9
d_gene: TRBD1

CDR3aa: ASRDPASNQPQH
v_gene: TRBV19
d_gene: -

CDR3aa: ASRKQETHQPQH
v_gene: TRBV2
d_gene: -

CDR3aa: ASSLLGGGGNEQY
v_gene: TRBV25-1
d_gene: -

CDR3aa: ASSPFADTQY
v_gene: TRBV7-2
d_gene: -

CDR3aa: ASSQGGAEAF
v_gene: TRBV12-3/TRBV12-4
d_gene: -

CDR3aa: ASSPDRVSTGELF
v_gene: TRBV11-2
d_gene: TRBD1

CDR3aa: ASSEREVHYGYT
v_gene: TRBV10-2
d_gene: -

CDR3aa: SGARTYNEQF
v_gene: TRBV20-1
d_gene: -

CDR3aa: ASTPGGQQMNTEAF
v_gene: TRBV28
d_gene: TRBD1

CDR3aa: ASSPRLALVTDTQY
v_gene: TRBV7-8
d_gene: TRBD2

CDR3aa: ASSERSNRVRQDYEQY
v_gene: TRBV6-1
d_gene: -

CDR3aa: ASSSSRPSYEQY
v_gene: TRBV6-5
d_gene: -

CDR3aa: ASSRTVYNEKLF
v_gene: TRBV28
d_gene: -

CDR3aa: ASSQGSEKLF
v_gene: TRBV3-1
d_gene: -

CDR3aa: AISERGHGETQY
v_gene: TRBV10-3
d_gene: -

CDR3aa: ASSFRPYNEQF
v_gene: TRBV7-8
d_gene: -

CDR3aa: ATAISGLANNEQF
v_gene: TRBV24-1
d_gene: TRBD2

CDR3aa: SARDPSGQGEVSRF
v_gene: TRBV20-1
d_gene: TRBD1

CDR3aa: ASSSPDGTGELF
v_gene: TRBV5-5
d_gene: -

CDR3aa: ASSVSSGTTTYEQY
v_gene: TRBV9
d_gene: -

CDR3aa: SAREGVGYT
v_gene: TRBV20-1
d_gene: -

CDR3aa: ASSLGWGQGDEQY
v_gene: TRBV5-5
d_gene: TRBD1

CDR3aa: ASSLESREKLF
v_gene: TRBV11-1
d_gene: -

CDR3aa: ASSFRGFEAF
v_gene: TRBV12-3/TRBV12-4
d_gene: -

CDR3aa: SVEDFQSGVRNNEQF
v_gene: TRBV29-1
d_gene: -

CDR3aa: SARFRTADTQY
v_gene: TRBV20-1
d_gene: -

CDR3aa: ASRYRRESTEAF
v_gene: TRBV6-2/TRBV6-3
d_gene: -

CDR3aa: AWSIGRETQY
v_gene: TRBV30
d_gene: -

CDR3aa: ASRYTGTPLH
v_gene: TRBV7-2
d_gene: -

CDR3aa: ASSFKNIQY
v_gene: TRBV28
d_gene: -

CDR3aa: ASSIQGSGELF
v_gene: TRBV5-1
d_gene: -

CDR3aa: ASSLQGAGNEKLF
v_gene: TRBV11-2
d_gene: TRBD1

CDR3aa: ASSYRTGITDTQY
v_gene: TRBV11-2
d_gene: TRBD1

CDR3aa: SVALGGEQF
v_gene: TRBV29-1
d_gene: -

CDR3aa: SARHGGSSYNEQF
v_gene: TRBV20-1
d_gene: TRBD2

CDR3aa: ASSPQTGWGAGELF
v_gene: TRBV5-1
d_gene: -

CDR3aa: ASSLQGAGQF
v_gene: TRBV7-2
d_gene: -

CDR3aa: ASSMDRGPSYEQY
v_gene: TRBV5-6
d_gene: TRBD1

CDR3aa: ASSDTRENEKLF
v_gene: TRBV2
d_gene: -

CDR3aa: ASRPTEGVTNIQY
v_gene: TRBV27
d_gene: -

CDR3aa: ASSSNRGLQPQH
v_gene: TRBV11-2
d_gene: TRBD1

CDR3aa: AWSRVRHKPGNTIY
v_gene: TRBV30
d_gene: -

CDR3aa: ASSYRTGRTGNTIY
v_gene: TRBV7-9
d_gene: -

CDR3aa: ASTRVYELAKNIQY
v_gene: TRBV19
d_gene: -

CDR3aa: ASSQGPGAGANVLT
v_gene: TRBV14
d_gene: -

CDR3aa: STDRAAEETQY
v_gene: TRBV29-1
d_gene: TRBD1

CDR3aa: SAPLGGNEQF
v_gene: TRBV20-1
d_gene: -

CDR3aa: ASSLGGGGGNNEQF
v_gene: TRBV11-3
d_gene: -